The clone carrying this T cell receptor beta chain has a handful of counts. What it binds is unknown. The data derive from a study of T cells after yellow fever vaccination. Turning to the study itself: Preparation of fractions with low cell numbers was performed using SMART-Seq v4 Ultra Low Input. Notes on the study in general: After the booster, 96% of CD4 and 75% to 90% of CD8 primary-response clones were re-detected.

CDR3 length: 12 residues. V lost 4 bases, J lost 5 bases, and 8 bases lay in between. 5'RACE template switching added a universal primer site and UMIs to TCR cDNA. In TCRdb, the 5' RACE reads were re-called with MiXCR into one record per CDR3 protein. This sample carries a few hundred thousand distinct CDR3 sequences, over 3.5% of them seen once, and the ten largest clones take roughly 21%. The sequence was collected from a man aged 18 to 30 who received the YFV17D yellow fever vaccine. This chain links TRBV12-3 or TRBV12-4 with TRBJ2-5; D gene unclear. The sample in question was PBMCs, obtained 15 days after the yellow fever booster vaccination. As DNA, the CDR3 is TGTGCCAGCAGTTCCCCTATGGAGACCCAGTACTTC. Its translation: CASSSPMETQYF.